This entry lists 22 T cell receptor beta chains sequenced from one sample in a study of blood T cell repertoires in COVID-19. Assay used: immunoSEQ multiplex PCR; TCRdb lists only in-frame clones, some missing. The sample shows fewer than 60,000 clones, approximately 82% of them seen only once. The sequenced sample was peripheral blood. The receptors were sampled from a human donor in a cohort sampled during active COVID-19.

The rearrangement uses TRBV9 and TRBJ2-2; 7 positions agree with TRBD1. Germline V gives CDR1 SGDLS, CDR2 YYNGEE. V was pared by 3 bases and J by 4 bases, with 3 bases of the junction left unmatched. The CDR3 runs 14 residues. CDR3 in amino acids: CASSGTGPTGELFF. The CDR3 nucleotides are TGTGCCAGCAGCGGGACAGGACCCACCGGGGAGCTGTTTTTT.

This clone was seen only a few times. The chain has TRBV6-2 or TRBV6-3 and TRBJ1-6, with TRBD1 as a possible D gene (5 bases). V was pared by 2 bases and J by 6 bases, with 5 bases between. The CDR3 sequence is 13 residues long. Germline V gives CDR1 MNHEY, CDR2 SVGEGT. CDR3 in DNA: TGTGCCAGCAGTTACAGGGGTAATTCACCCCTCCACTTT. This sequence encodes CASSYRGNSPLHF.

This rearrangement joins TRBV6-2 or TRBV6-3 to TRBJ2-2; 15 bases are a match to TRBD2. Germline CDR1 is MNHEY and CDR2 is SVGEGT. The CDR3 totals 18 residues. Trimming at V came to 2 bases and at J to 1 base, leaving 2 bases not matched to a gene. CDR3 residues: CASSYGLAGGLNTGELFF. CDR3 DNA: TGTGCCAGCAGTTACGGACTAGCGGGAGGGCTGAACACCGGGGAGCTGTTTTTT.

V and J are TRBV3-1 (or the pseudogene TRBV3-2) and TRBJ2-7; 10 nucleotides line up with TRBD2. V shed 1 base and J 7 bases; nucleotides not matched to a gene: 13. The CDR3 totals 17 residues. CDR1 is LGHDT and CDR2 is YNNKEL in the germline V gene (reference sequence). CDR3 sequence: CASSQASGSPRSREQYF. In DNA, the CDR3 is TGTGCCAGCAGCCAAGCTAGCGGGAGCCCCCGTTCACGGGAGCAGTACTTC.

The chain is built from TRBV29-1 and TRBJ2-1; no firm D call. V gave up 2 bases and J gave up 10 bases, with 12 bases separating them. Germline V gene sequence: CDR1 SQVTM, CDR2 ANQGSEA. The CDR3 is made up of 12 amino acids. The CDR3 nucleotides read TGCAGCGTTGAAAAGCTGCCCCAAGAGCAGTTCTTC. Its protein product is CSVEKLPQEQFF.

The rearrangement uses TRBV2 and TRBJ1-5; D is possibly TRBD1 (5 bases). Trimming shortened V by 6 bases and J by 7 bases, and 16 bases separated the two germline ends. CDR3 length equals 14 residues. The germline gives CDR1 SNHLY, CDR2 FYNNEI. CDR3 loop: CASSSGPDGQPQHF. The CDR3 region has the DNA TGTGCCAGCAGCTCAGGGCCCGACGGGCAGCCCCAGCATTTT. Drawing the rest from reference TRBV2 and TRBJ1-5, the complete variable domain is EPEVTQTPSHQVTQMGQEVILRCVPISNHLYFYWYRQILGQKVEFLVSFYNNEISEKSEIFDDQFSVERPDGSNFTLKIRSTKLEDSAMYFCASSSGPDGQPQHFGDGTRLSIL.

This chain uses TRBV19 with TRBJ2-3; a weak D match, TRBD1 (6 bases). Trimming removed 5 bases at V and 2 bases at J, with 20 bases between. This CDR3 contains 17 residues. Germline V gene lookup returns CDR1 LNHDA and CDR2 SQIVND (reference sequence). This CDR3 is CASSSPPGQLLTDTQYF. CDR3 nucleotides: TGTGCCAGTAGTTCACCCCCGGGACAACTACTCACAGATACGCAGTATTTT. Complete variable domain (other parts from reference TRBV19 and TRBJ2-3): DGGITQSPKYLFRKEGQNVTLSCEQNLNHDAMYWYRQDPGQGLRLIYYSQIVNDFQKGDIAEGYSVSREKKESFPLTVTSAQKNPTAFYLCASSSPPGQLLTDTQYFGPGTRLTVL.

V usage is TRBV4-3 and J usage is TRBJ2-3; 7 positions agree with TRBD2. CDR1 LGHNA and CDR2 YSLEER come from the germline V gene. The J segment lost 3 bases and the V segment lost 1 base, leaving 4 bases of the junction unmatched. CDR3 size: 15 residues. The CDR3 region has the DNA TGCGCCAGCAGCCAAGTGGCGGGAGCAACAGATACGCAGTATTTT. Protein product: CASSQVAGATDTQYF.

This clone was seen once. This sequence joins TRBV11-3 and TRBJ1-4, with D uncertain. Germline values: CDR1 SGHNT, CDR2 YENEEA. Trimming took off 1 base at V and 4 bases at J, with 13 bases between the two ends. The CDR3 is 16 amino acids. Here the CDR3 DNA reads TGTGCCAGCAGCTTAGTTCGGCCAGGAATTAATGAAAAACTGTTTTTT. Its translation is CASSLVRPGINEKLFF.

The CDR3: CASSLTGGSTGELFF. Here the CDR3 DNA reads TGCGCCAGCAGCTTGACAGGGGGGAGCACCGGGGAGCTGTTTTTT. The chain recombines TRBV5-1 with TRBJ2-2, with 8 positions matching TRBD1. The V gene's germline CDR1 is SGHRS and CDR2 YFSETQ. The CDR3 consists of 15 residues. V was pared by 1 base and J by 4 bases, with 3 bases of the junction left unmatched. Based on the CDR3 plus reference TRBV5-1 and TRBJ2-2, the full variable domain is KAGVTQTPRYLIKTRGQQVTLSCSPISGHRSVSWYQQTPGQGLQFLFEYFSETQRNKGNFPGRFSGRQFSNSRSEMNVSTLELGDSALYLCASSLTGGSTGELFFGEGSRLTVL.

The chain employs TRBV5-1 and TRBJ1-1, with 7 bases matching TRBD1. This CDR3 has 13 residues. Trimming took 4 bases from V and 7 from J; bases not matched to a gene: 7. Germline lookup yields CDR1 SGHRS and CDR2 YFSETQ. Written as DNA, the CDR3 is TGCGCCAGCAGCGTGGGGACAGCTCTTGAAGCTTTCTTT. Translated: CASSVGTALEAFF.

V and J are TRBV4-2 and TRBJ2-6; 14 positions agree with TRBD2. V gave up 6 bases and J gave up 3 bases; unmatched junction bases: 4. The CDR3 sequence is 17 residues long. Germline CDR1 and CDR2: LGHNA and YNFKEQ. CDR3: CASSSGTSGGGANVLTF. As DNA, the CDR3 is TGTGCCAGCAGTTCGGGGACTAGCGGGGGTGGGGCCAACGTCCTGACTTTC.

This clone appeared once. The V and J genes are TRBV5-1 and TRBJ1-2; 9 bases fit TRBD1. V lost 1 base, J lost 8 bases, and 9 bases stayed unmatched. The CDR3 spans 15 residues. Germline-derived CDR1 and CDR2 are SGHRS and YFSETQ. CDR3 DNA sequence: TGCGCCAGCAGCTTGCCGGGACAGGGATTAGGAGGCTACACCTTC. This translates into CASSLPGQGLGGYTF.

This clone has a handful of counts. V and J are TRBV28 and TRBJ1-2, with 9 bases fitting TRBD1. The germline gives CDR1 MDHEN, CDR2 SYDVKM. CDR3 size: 14 residues. Unmatched junction bases numbered 7, after V lost 5 bases and J lost 6 bases. The CDR3 region is CASSPGTGRDGYTF. The DNA of the CDR3 is TGTGCCAGCAGTCCCGGGACAGGGAGGGATGGCTACACCTTC.

This chain connects TRBV21-1 to TRBJ1-1; the table's D gene call, TRBD1, was not cross checked with the DNA. TRBV21-1 is assigned pseudogene status. The CDR3 sequence is 16 residues long. CDR3 sequence: CASSKEGGSMNTEAFF. CDR3 nucleotide sequence: TGTGCCAGCAGCAAAGAAGGGGGATCCATGAACACTGAAGCTTTCTTT.

The CDR3, as DNA: TGTGCCAGCAGCCCGGACAGGGGAACGACCAATCAGCCCCAGCATTTT. It yields the protein CASSPDRGTTNQPQHF. This chain uses TRBV5-6 with TRBJ1-5; 9 nucleotides align to TRBD1. CDR3 length equals 16 residues. Germline values: CDR1 SGHDT, CDR2 YYEEEE. The trim removed 4 bases at V and 3 bases at J, leaving 8 bases unmatched.

This chain uses TRBV11-3 with TRBJ2-7; 9 nucleotides match TRBD2. In germline, CDR1 is SGHNT, CDR2 YENEEA. J lost 7 bases, V lost 1 base, and 8 bases had no gene match. This CDR3 region has 15 residues. The CDR3 sequence is CASSLGAGGPREQYF. The DNA for the CDR3 is TGTGCCAGCAGCTTAGGTGCGGGAGGGCCTCGGGAGCAGTACTTC.

The V call is TRBV28, the J call TRBJ1-4; the match to TRBD1 covers 7 bases. Trimming took 2 bases from V and 7 from J; bases not matched to a gene: 10. In germline, CDR1 is MDHEN, CDR2 SYDVKM. There are 16 residues in the CDR3. CDR3 amino acids: CASSLDQGVSSEKLFF. In nucleotides, the CDR3 is TGTGCCAGCAGTTTAGACCAGGGGGTTTCGAGTGAAAAACTGTTTTTT.

The chain recombines TRBV19 with TRBJ2-5; 7 bases agree with TRBD1. The CDR3 totals 13 residues. The V segment lost 5 bases and the J segment 5 bases; nucleotides outside the gene matches: 5. CDR1 and CDR2 from the germline V gene are LNHDA and SQIVND (reference sequence). CDR3 bases: TGTGCCAGTAGTTCCCGGACAGGCGAGACCCAGTACTTC. Translation gives CASSSRTGETQYF.

Only one count was recorded for this clone. The chain has TRBV15 and TRBJ2-3; the D gene is possibly TRBD2 (6 bases). The germline V gene has CDR1 LNHNV and CDR2 YYDKDF (reference sequence). Trimming removed 3 bases from V and 2 bases from J, with 21 bases in between. The CDR3 covers 18 residues. The CDR3 nucleotides read TGTGCCACCAGCAGCCTAAAAGGAGGAAGGAGGGACACAGATACGCAGTATTTT. It specifies CATSSLKGGRRDTDTQYF.

This clone was seen a single time. The chain couples TRBV5-1 to TRBJ1-2, with 11 bases matching TRBD1. The CDR3 covers 14 residues. Germline CDR1 and CDR2: SGHRS and YFSETQ. Trimming took 4 bases from V and 5 from J; bases not matched to a gene: 4. DNA for the CDR3: TGCGCCAGCAGCACGGACAGGGGGCTATATGGCTACACCTTC. It translates to CASSTDRGLYGYTF.

This chain uses TRBV11-3 with TRBJ2-2; no clear D gene. From germline, CDR1 is SGHNT and CDR2 YENEEA. Deletions cut 3 bases from V and 7 bases from J, with 9 bases between. The CDR3 is 13 amino acids. The CDR3 DNA is TGTGCCAGCAGCTTCACCCGCGGCGGGGAGCTGTTTTTT. It translates to CASSFTRGGELFF.